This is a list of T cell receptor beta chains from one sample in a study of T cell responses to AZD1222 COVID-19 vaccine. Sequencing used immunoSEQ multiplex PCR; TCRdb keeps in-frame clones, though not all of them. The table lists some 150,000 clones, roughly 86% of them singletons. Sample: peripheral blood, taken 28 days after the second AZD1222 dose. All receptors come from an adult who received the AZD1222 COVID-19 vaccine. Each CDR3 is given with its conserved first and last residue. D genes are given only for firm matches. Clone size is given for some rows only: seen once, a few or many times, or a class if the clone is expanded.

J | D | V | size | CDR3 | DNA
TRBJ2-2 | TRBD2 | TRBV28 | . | CASSLARTSGGTNTGELFF | TGTGCCAGCAGTTTGGCGAGGACTAGCGGGGGGACTAACACCGGGGAGCTGTTTTTT
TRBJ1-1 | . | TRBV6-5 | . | CASTVEGYTEAFF | TGTGCCAGCACCGTTGAAGGGTACACTGAAGCTTTCTTT
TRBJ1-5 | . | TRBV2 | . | CASNGPGGQPQHF | TGTGCCAGCAACGGACCTGGGGGACAGCCCCAGCATTTT
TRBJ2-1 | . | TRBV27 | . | CASSLGGYEYNEQFF | TGTGCCAGCAGCTTGGGGGGCTACGAGTACAATGAGCAGTTCTTC
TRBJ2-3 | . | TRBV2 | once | CASTQLVTSTDTQYF | TGTGCCAGCACCCAACTAGTCACTTCCACAGATACGCAGTATTTT
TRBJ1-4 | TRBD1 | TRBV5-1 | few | CASSSGQGITGTNEKLFF | TGCGCCAGCAGCTCGGGACAGGGGATCACTGGAACTAATGAAAAACTGTTTTTT
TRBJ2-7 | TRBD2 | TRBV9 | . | CASSVASGVYEQYF | TGTGCCAGCAGCGTAGCTAGCGGGGTCTACGAGCAGTACTTC
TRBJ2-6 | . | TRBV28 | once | CASSFSAGGANVLTF | TGTGCCAGCAGTTTCTCGGCGGGGGGGGCCAACGTCCTGACTTTC
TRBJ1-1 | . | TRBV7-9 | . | CASSLLLGDTEAFF | TGTGCCAGCAGCCTCCTATTGGGGGACACTGAAGCTTTCTTT
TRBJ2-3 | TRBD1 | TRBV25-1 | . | CASSDPLDRADTQYF | TGTGCCAGCAGTGACCCCTTGGACAGGGCAGATACGCAGTATTTT
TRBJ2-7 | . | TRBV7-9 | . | CASSSFRGYAEQYF | TGTGCCAGCAGCTCATTTAGGGGCTACGCCGAGCAGTACTTC
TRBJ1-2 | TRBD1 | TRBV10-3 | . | CAISEAALTGGQDGYTF | TGTGCCATCAGTGAGGCAGCCTTGACAGGGGGGCAGGATGGCTACACCTTC
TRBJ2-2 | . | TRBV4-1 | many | CASSPGTGELFF | TGCGCCAGCAGCCCGGGCACCGGGGAGCTGTTTTTT
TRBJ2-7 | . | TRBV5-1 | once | CASSHPSQGHREQYF | TGCGCCAGCAGCCACCCCTCACAGGGACACCGCGAGCAGTACTTC
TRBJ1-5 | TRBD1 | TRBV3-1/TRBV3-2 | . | CASSQDFAGTGTNQPQHF | TGTGCCAGCAGCCAAGATTTTGCCGGGACAGGGACAAATCAGCCCCAGCATTTT